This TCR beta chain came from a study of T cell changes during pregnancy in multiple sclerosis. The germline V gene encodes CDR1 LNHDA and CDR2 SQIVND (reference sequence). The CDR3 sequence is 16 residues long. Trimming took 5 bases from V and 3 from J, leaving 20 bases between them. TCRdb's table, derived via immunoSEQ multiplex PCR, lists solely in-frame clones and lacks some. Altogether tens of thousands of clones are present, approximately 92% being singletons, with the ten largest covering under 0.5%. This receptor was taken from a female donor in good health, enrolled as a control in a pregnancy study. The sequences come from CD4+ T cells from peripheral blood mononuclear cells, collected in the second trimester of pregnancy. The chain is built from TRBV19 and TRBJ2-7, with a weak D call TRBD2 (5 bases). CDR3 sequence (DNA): TGTGCCAGTAGTCCCACGGGGTCAGGTGGGATCTACGAGCAGTACTTC. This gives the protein CASSPTGSGGIYEQYF. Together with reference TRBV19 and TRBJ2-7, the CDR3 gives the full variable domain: DGGITQSPKYLFRKEGQNVTLSCEQNLNHDAMYWYRQDPGQGLRLIYYSQIVNDFQKGDIAEGYSVSREKKESFPLTVTSAQKNPTAFYLCASSPTGSGGIYEQYFGPGTRLTVT.